One sample yielded the 19 T cell receptor beta chains listed below, sequenced in a study of T cells in Graves' hyperthyroidism and ophthalmopathy. RNA transcripts gave rise to amplified TCR beta CDR3 regions. Carried out on the TCR CDR3, a first-round RT-PCR used the HTBI primer set. Using its own MiXCR run on the multiplex PCR reads, TCRdb lists one record per CDR3 protein. This table has over 500,000 distinct CDR3 sequences, 15% to 20% appearing once. Sequencing input: blood. The receptor source for this set is a woman aged 25 to 39 with Graves' ophthalmopathy.

This clonotype has a count of ten or more. The rearrangement joins TRBV6-6 to TRBJ2-7; 10 nucleotides match TRBD2. Germline CDR1 MNHNY, CDR2 SVGAGI (reference sequence). The V segment lost 2 bases and the J segment 0 bases; nucleotides outside the gene matches: 10. The CDR3 has 18 residues. CDR3 amino acids: CASSYTSPAGGSSYEQYF. As DNA, the CDR3 is TGTGCCAGCAGTTACACTAGTCCAGCGGGAGGGAGCTCCTACGAGCAGTACTTC.

In this sample, this clonotype turned up a few times. The CDR3 is CASSRQSNTGELFF. CDR3 DNA sequence: TGTGCCAGCAGCCGGCAGAGTAACACCGGGGAGCTGTTTTTT. The chain combines TRBV5-8 with TRBJ2-2; D call uncertain. This CDR3 is 14 amino acids long. The V gene lost 4 bases and the J gene lost 2 bases, with 9 bases spanning the gap. Per the germline V gene, CDR1 is SGHTS and CDR2 is YDEGEE.

This clonotype was recorded at least ten times. The V and J genes are TRBV28 and TRBJ1-1; weak D call: TRBD1 (6 bases). The CDR3 is made up of 13 amino acids. The V gene lost 11 bases and the J gene lost 0 bases, with 13 bases spanning the gap. Per germline, CDR1 MDHEN and CDR2 SYDVKM. The chain's CDR3 is CAGGGPMNTEAFF. CDR3 DNA: TGTGCCGGGGGGGGCCCTATGAACACTGAAGCTTTCTTT.

This clonotype was seen only a few times. The chain joins TRBV7-2 to TRBJ2-1, with unresolved D. The CDR3 sequence is 17 residues long. Per the germline V gene, CDR1 is SGHTA and CDR2 is FQGNSA. V was shortened by 3 bases and J by 0 bases, with 15 bases between the two germline ends. The CDR3, as DNA: TGTGCCAGCAGCTTGTTGTTTTCGACGAGCTCCTACAATGAGCAGTTCTTC. Translated, it gives CASSLLFSTSSYNEQFF.

The V call is TRBV12-3 or TRBV12-4, the J call TRBJ1-1; D is ambiguous. Trimming took 5 bases from V and 11 from J, leaving 18 bases between them. There are 13 residues in the CDR3. CDR3 residues: CASSGHTGYRAFF. The DNA for the CDR3 is TGTGCCAGCAGTGGGCACACGGGATACCGGGCTTTCTTT.

This clonotype was counted ten times or more. The chain links TRBV28 to TRBJ1-6; 9 bases agree with TRBD1. The trim removed 6 bases at V and 10 bases at J, leaving 10 bases unmatched. Germline CDR1 is MDHEN and CDR2 is SYDVKM. The CDR3 contains 15 residues. The CDR3 here is CASSLPGTGYSPLHF. Written as DNA, the CDR3 is TGTGCCAGCAGCCTCCCCGGGACAGGGTACTCACCCCTCCACTTT.

The chain recombines TRBV6-1 with TRBJ1-6; D may be TRBD1 (5 bases). The CDR3 is 14 amino acids. V was pared by 8 bases and J by 7 bases, with 15 bases between. Germline V gene sequence: CDR1 MNHNS, CDR2 SASEGT. DNA for the CDR3: TGTGCCAGCGCGGGGGGGGTGAGGAATTCACCCCTCCACTTT. This gives the protein CASAGGVRNSPLHF.

This clonotype occurred a few times. The chain carries TRBV6-1 and TRBJ2-3; D is unclear. This CDR3 is built from 13 residues. The germline CDR1 and CDR2 sequences are MNHNS and SASEGT. V lost 6 bases and J 1 base, leaving 8 bases between the germline ends. Written as DNA, the CDR3 is TGTGCCAGCAGCTTTAGTCGCACAGATACGCAGTATTTT. Encoded protein: CASSFSRTDTQYF.

This chain connects TRBV14 to TRBJ1-3; no reliable D call. The CDR3 has 13 amino acids. In germline, CDR1 is SGHDN, CDR2 FVKESK. The V end lost 0 bases, the J end lost 4 bases, and 4 bases lay between the germline ends. The CDR3 loop is CASSQDTGNTIYF. The CDR3 nucleotides read TGTGCCAGCAGCCAAGATACCGGAAACACCATATATTTT.

This clonotype has only a few counts. The V gene is TRBV29-1, the J gene TRBJ2-7; D is unclear. The V gene's germline CDR1 is SQVTM and CDR2 ANQGSEA. The CDR3 spans 14 residues. The V gene lost 0 bases and the J gene lost 3 bases, with 12 bases spanning the gap. The CDR3 loop is CSVEEGTANYEQYF. As DNA, the CDR3 is TGCAGCGTTGAAGAAGGAACCGCCAACTACGAGCAGTACTTC.

The chain has TRBV24-1 and TRBJ2-2, with 8 bases that match TRBD1. The V segment lost 0 bases and the J segment 2 bases; nucleotides outside the gene matches: 4. This CDR3 region has 17 residues. Looked up from germline, CDR1 is KGHDR and CDR2 is SFDVKD. DNA for the CDR3: TGTGCCACCAGTGATTTGATTGACAGGGGAAACACCGGGGAGCTGTTTTTT. Translation gives CATSDLIDRGNTGELFF.

The chain has TRBV30 and TRBJ2-2, with a weak D call TRBD1 (6 bases). The CDR3 extends over 16 amino acids. The V gene's germline CDR1 is GTSNPN and CDR2 SVGIG (reference sequence). V lost 2 bases to trimming and J lost 6 bases, with 19 bases between them. DNA of the CDR3: TGTGCCTGGAGTCCCATTGGAGACAGGTCGGCCGGGGAGCTGTTTTTT. It codes for CAWSPIGDRSAGELFF.

Concerning this clonotype: This may be a read error, as it is one base from a much larger clone. V gene TRBV27 combines with J gene TRBJ1-1, with D maybe TRBD1 (6 bases). The germline V gene has CDR1 MNHEY and CDR2 SMNVEV (reference sequence). This CDR3 has 18 residues. As DNA, the CDR3 is TGTGCCAGCAGACTTATCGGTACGGGGTTTACAGGGAACGCTGAAGCTTTCTTT. Protein: CASRLIGTGFTGNAEAFF.

The table lists this clonotype with many counts. The V and J genes are TRBV28 and TRBJ2-1, with a weak D call TRBD1 (6 bases). Germline values: CDR1 MDHEN, CDR2 SYDVKM. V was shortened by 5 bases and J by 7 bases, with 15 bases between the two germline ends. The CDR3 covers 14 residues. Here the CDR3 reads CASSRAGTKNEQFF. The CDR3 DNA follows: TGTGCCAGCAGTCGCGCCGGGACAAAAAATGAGCAGTTCTTC.

This clonotype was recorded many times. The V gene is TRBV28, the J gene TRBJ1-2; 8 bases fit TRBD1. V lost 6 bases to trimming and J lost 0 bases; unmatched junction nucleotides: 9. This CDR3 spans 16 amino acids. Germline CDR1 reads MDHEN; CDR2 reads SYDVKM. CDR3 DNA sequence: TGTGCCAGCAGCCCAGGGGGCGCGGGGGCTAACTATGGCTACACCTTC. This translates into CASSPGGAGANYGYTF.

This rearrangement joins TRBV15 to TRBJ1-1; D unclear. In germline, CDR1 is LNHNV, CDR2 YYDKDF (reference sequence). The CDR3 contains 15 residues. Trimming stripped 0 bases from V and 1 base from J, with 9 bases between. The CDR3 bases are TGTGCCACCAGCAGAGATCGGCTGCGGAACACTGAAGCTTTCTTT. Translated: CATSRDRLRNTEAFF. Together with reference TRBV15 and TRBJ1-1, the CDR3 gives the full variable domain: DAMVIQNPRYQVTQFGKPVTLSCSQTLNHNVMYWYQQKSSQAPKLLFHYYDKDFNNEADTPDNFQSRRPNTSFCFLDIRSPGLGDTAMYLCATSRDRLRNTEAFFGQGTRLTVV.

There are many counts of this clonotype. This chain uses TRBV20-1 with TRBJ2-3, with 8 bases lining up with TRBD1. Germline V lookup: CDR1 DFQATT, CDR2 SNEGSKA (reference sequence). V lost 6 bases to trimming and J lost 3 bases; unmatched junction nucleotides: 11. The CDR3 is 15 residues long. CDR3 nucleotides: TGCAGTGCACAACCCAGGGGGCGTAAGACAGATACGCAGTATTTT. This gives the protein CSAQPRGRKTDTQYF.

The chain carries TRBV7-3 and TRBJ2-1; TRBD2 matches 7 bases. Germline V gives CDR1 SGHTA, CDR2 FQGTGA. The CDR3 runs 13 residues. Trimming cost V 4 bases and J 9 bases; bases outside gene matches: 6. CDR3 sequence: CASSWERETEQFF. The CDR3 nucleotides are TGTGCCAGCAGCTGGGAGCGGGAAACTGAGCAGTTCTTC.

Comment on this clonotype: This clone may be a read error of a much larger clone one base away. This chain links TRBV20-1 with TRBJ2-5; 10 positions agree with TRBD1. The length of the CDR3 is 15 residues. The germline CDR1 and CDR2 sequences are DFQATT and SNEGSKA (reference sequence). CDR3 sequence reads: CSASGQGGVQESQYF. CDR3 DNA: TGCAGTGCTTCCGGACAGGGGGGGGTCCAAGAGTCCCAGTACTTC.